Listed below are T cell receptor beta chains from one sample, sequenced in a study of cytomegalovirus exposure and HLA in healthy donors. Sequenced by immunoSEQ multiplex PCR; TCRdb stores in-frame clones only, minus some. Of approximately 260,000 clones in the sample, 86% were seen once. The specimen was PBMCs. Source of these receptors: a woman under 30 in good health and CMV-seronegative. Each CDR3 is given with its conserved first and last residue. The order of the fields is D gene, clone size, J gene, V gene, CDR3 protein. A D gene is named only where the DNA matches it firmly. Part of the rows lack a size; the others show once, few, many or a class for expanded clones.

D: -; size: -; J: TRBJ2-7; V: TRBV18; CDR3: CASSQGIGDSYEQYF
D: TRBD2; size: -; J: TRBJ2-7; V: TRBV27; CDR3: CASISGGSYEQYF
D: -; size: -; J: TRBJ1-2; V: TRBV7-9; CDR3: CASSLLGALANYGYTF
D: TRBD2; size: -; J: TRBJ2-2; V: TRBV9; CDR3: CASSVGLAATGELFF
D: -; size: -; J: TRBJ1-5; V: TRBV6-1; CDR3: CASSAWGQISNQPQHF
D: TRBD1; size: -; J: TRBJ1-5; V: TRBV7-2; CDR3: CASSSGQGGNNQPQHF
D: TRBD2; size: -; J: TRBJ2-7; V: TRBV5-1; CDR3: CASSLVSSGRSYEQYF
D: -; size: -; J: TRBJ2-1; V: TRBV4-1; CDR3: CASSQRGKALEQFF
D: -; size: -; J: TRBJ1-4; V: TRBV28; CDR3: CASTLGQGREKLFF
D: -; size: -; J: TRBJ2-1; V: TRBV27; CDR3: CASSHRGAEQFF
D: -; size: few; J: TRBJ2-2; V: TRBV4-2; CDR3: CASSQTVSANTGELFF
D: TRBD1; size: -; J: TRBJ2-7; V: TRBV19; CDR3: CASNDRGTYEQYF
D: -; size: -; J: TRBJ2-5; V: TRBV5-1; CDR3: CASSRRDARGETQYF
D: TRBD1; size: -; J: TRBJ2-7; V: TRBV6-5; CDR3: CASSSGTGSYEQYF
D: -; size: -; J: TRBJ1-3; V: TRBV27; CDR3: CASSLFGSGSQGPGNTIYF
D: TRBD1; size: -; J: TRBJ2-7; V: TRBV10-2; CDR3: CASSDLDRVYEQYF
D: -; size: -; J: TRBJ2-3; V: TRBV12-2; CDR3: CASRLARSGNGTDTQYF
D: -; size: few; J: TRBJ2-7; V: TRBV9; CDR3: CASSVGYEQYF
D: -; size: -; J: TRBJ1-2; V: TRBV9; CDR3: CASSVGAQVSYGYTF
D: TRBD1; size: once; J: TRBJ1-1; V: TRBV11-2; CDR3: CASSLVHRGRAFF
D: -; size: -; J: TRBJ2-7; V: TRBV5-4; CDR3: CASSTSYEQYF
D: TRBD2; size: -; J: TRBJ2-3; V: TRBV6-6; CDR3: CASSYRLAGAADTQYF
D: -; size: -; J: TRBJ2-2; V: TRBV27; CDR3: CASSLDRYRELFF
D: TRBD2; size: -; J: TRBJ2-1; V: TRBV11-3; CDR3: CASTAVSGGGNEQFF
D: -; size: -; J: TRBJ1-6; V: TRBV30; CDR3: CAWESNSPLHF
D: -; size: -; J: TRBJ2-7; V: TRBV5-1; CDR3: CASSLYASSYYEQYF
D: TRBD1; size: once; J: TRBJ1-1; V: TRBV6-5; CDR3: CASSSVGQGMTGAFF
D: TRBD2; size: -; J: TRBJ2-1; V: TRBV30; CDR3: CAWSVGTSGNNEQFF
D: TRBD2; size: -; J: TRBJ2-1; V: TRBV7-2; CDR3: CASSQQGGYEQFF
D: TRBD1; size: -; J: TRBJ2-6; V: TRBV25-1; CDR3: CASSPGQDWANVLTF
D: -; size: -; J: TRBJ1-4; V: TRBV5-4; CDR3: CASSLPGLGEKLFF
D: TRBD1; size: -; J: TRBJ1-2; V: TRBV25-1; CDR3: CASSEEGQGEANYGYTF
D: TRBD2; size: -; J: TRBJ2-7; V: TRBV5-6; CDR3: CASSLVRAGVWSYEQYF
D: TRBD1; size: -; J: TRBJ1-1; V: TRBV5-1; CDR3: CASSPDRGNTEAFF
D: TRBD1; size: many; J: TRBJ1-4; V: TRBV5-1; CDR3: CASSLDGQGGEKLFF
D: -; size: -; J: TRBJ1-5; V: TRBV6-1; CDR3: CASSVIGVSNQPQHF
D: TRBD1; size: -; J: TRBJ1-2; V: TRBV7-2; CDR3: CASSLGQVRGYTF
D: TRBD1; size: -; J: TRBJ2-3; V: TRBV6-1; CDR3: CASTTGAKDTQYF
D: TRBD2; size: -; J: TRBJ2-1; V: TRBV4-1; CDR3: CASSQLSGNEQFF
D: -; size: -; J: TRBJ2-7; V: TRBV5-1; CDR3: CASSSGTYEQYF
D: -; size: -; J: TRBJ2-2; V: TRBV5-6; CDR3: CASSPQGTNAGELFF
D: TRBD1; size: -; J: TRBJ1-1; V: TRBV29-1; CDR3: CSATGGQGTEAFF
D: TRBD1; size: -; J: TRBJ1-1; V: TRBV4-1; CDR3: CASSDPGQGVNTEAFF
D: TRBD1; size: -; J: TRBJ2-7; V: TRBV5-1; CDR3: CASSLQGSGGEQYF
D: TRBD1; size: -; J: TRBJ2-7; V: TRBV11-2; CDR3: CASSFSAGGASGEQYF
D: -; size: -; J: TRBJ2-7; V: TRBV9; CDR3: CASSGPRPDSRPYEQYF
D: -; size: few; J: TRBJ1-6; V: TRBV28; CDR3: CASSLLEVGSPLHF
D: -; size: once; J: TRBJ2-7; V: TRBV5-1; CDR3: CASSFSQPYEQYF
D: TRBD1; size: -; J: TRBJ1-2; V: TRBV25-1; CDR3: CASSLGTGSNGYTF
D: TRBD2; size: -; J: TRBJ2-7; V: TRBV13; CDR3: CASSPGLAGVSYEQYF
D: -; size: -; J: TRBJ1-1; V: TRBV27; CDR3: CASSFGDRLNTEAFF